This entry lists 2 T cell receptor beta chains sequenced from one sample in a study of blood T cells in healthy people across ages. The authors ran a second PCR of about 7 to 11 cycles using a sample-barcoded 5' primer and a J-beta primer mix. From the 5' RACE reads, TCRdb called clonotypes with MiXCR, one entry per CDR3 protein. This sample carries around 970,000 distinct CDR3 sequences, just over 50% of them seen once, and the ten largest clones take around 21%. Sequencing used blood. The receptors originated from a woman between 55 and 75 years old in good health.

J is TRBJ1-6 and V is TRBV7-2; TRBD1 matches at 8 bases. CDR1 and CDR2 (germline): SGHTA, FQGNSA. The CDR3 covers 15 residues. Trimming at V came to 6 bases and at J to 7 bases, leaving 8 bases not matched to a gene. The CDR3 reads CASSLAGTGNSPLHF. CDR3 nucleotide sequence: TGTGCCAGCAGTTTGGCCGGGACAGGCAATTCACCCCTCCACTTT.

The chain is built from TRBV28 and TRBJ2-3; no reliable D call. From germline, CDR1 is MDHEN and CDR2 SYDVKM. CDR3 size: 13 residues. Between the trimmed V and J ends, which lost 8 bases and 6 bases, there was a span of 15 bases. The CDR3 nucleotides read TGTGCCAGCCGAGATTACGTTTCTGATACGCAGTATTTT. It is translated as CASRDYVSDTQYF.